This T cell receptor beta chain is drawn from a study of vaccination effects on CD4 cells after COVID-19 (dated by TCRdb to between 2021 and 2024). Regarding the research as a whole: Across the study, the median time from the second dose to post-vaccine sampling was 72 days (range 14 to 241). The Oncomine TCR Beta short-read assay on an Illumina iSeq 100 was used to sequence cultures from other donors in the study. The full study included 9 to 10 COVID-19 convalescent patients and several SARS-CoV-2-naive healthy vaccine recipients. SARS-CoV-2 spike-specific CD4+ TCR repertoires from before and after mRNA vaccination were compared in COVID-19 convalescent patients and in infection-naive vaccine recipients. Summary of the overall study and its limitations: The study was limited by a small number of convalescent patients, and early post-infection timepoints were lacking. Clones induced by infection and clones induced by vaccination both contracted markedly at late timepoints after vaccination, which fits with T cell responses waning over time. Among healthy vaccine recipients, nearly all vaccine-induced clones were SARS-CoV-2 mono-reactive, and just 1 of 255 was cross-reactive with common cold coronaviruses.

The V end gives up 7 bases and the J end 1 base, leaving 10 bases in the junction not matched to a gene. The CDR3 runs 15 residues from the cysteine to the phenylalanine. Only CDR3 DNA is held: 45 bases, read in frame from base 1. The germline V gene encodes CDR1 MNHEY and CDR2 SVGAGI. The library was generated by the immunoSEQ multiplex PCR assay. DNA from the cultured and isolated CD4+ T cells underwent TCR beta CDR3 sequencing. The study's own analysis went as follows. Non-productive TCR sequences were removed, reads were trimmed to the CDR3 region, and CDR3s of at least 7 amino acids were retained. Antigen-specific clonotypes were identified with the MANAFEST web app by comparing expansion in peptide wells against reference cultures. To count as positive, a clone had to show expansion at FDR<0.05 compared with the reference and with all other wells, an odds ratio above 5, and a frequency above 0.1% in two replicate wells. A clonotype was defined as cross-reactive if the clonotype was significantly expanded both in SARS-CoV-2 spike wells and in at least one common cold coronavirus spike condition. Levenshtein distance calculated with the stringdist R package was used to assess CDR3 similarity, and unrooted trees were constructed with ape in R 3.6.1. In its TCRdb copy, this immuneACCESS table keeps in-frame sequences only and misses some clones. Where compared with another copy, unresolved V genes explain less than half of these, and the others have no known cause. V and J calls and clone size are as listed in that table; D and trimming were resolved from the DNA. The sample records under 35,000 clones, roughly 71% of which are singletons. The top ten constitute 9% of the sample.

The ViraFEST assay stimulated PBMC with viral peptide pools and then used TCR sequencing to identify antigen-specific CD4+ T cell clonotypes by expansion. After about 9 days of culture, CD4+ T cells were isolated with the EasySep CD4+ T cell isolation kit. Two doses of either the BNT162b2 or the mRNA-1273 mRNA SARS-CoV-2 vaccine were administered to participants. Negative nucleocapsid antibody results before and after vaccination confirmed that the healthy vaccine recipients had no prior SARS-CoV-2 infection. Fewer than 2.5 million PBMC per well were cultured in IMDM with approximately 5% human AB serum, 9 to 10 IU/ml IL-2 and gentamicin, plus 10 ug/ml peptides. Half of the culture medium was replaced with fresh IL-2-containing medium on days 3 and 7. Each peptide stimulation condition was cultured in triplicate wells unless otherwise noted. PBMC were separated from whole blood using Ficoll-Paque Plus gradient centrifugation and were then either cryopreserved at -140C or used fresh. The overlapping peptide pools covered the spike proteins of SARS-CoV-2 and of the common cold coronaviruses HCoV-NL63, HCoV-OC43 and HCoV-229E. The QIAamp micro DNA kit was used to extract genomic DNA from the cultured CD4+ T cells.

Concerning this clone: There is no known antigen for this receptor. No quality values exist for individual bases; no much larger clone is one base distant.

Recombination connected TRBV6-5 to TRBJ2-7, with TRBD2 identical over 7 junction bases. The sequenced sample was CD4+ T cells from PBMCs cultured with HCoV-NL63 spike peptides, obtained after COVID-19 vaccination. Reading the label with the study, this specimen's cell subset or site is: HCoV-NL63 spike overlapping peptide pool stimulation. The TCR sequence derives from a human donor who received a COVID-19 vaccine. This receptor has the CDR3 CASISRAGASYEQYF. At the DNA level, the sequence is TGTGCCAGCATCTCAAGGGCGGGAGCGTCCTACGAGCAGTACTTC.